These 18 T cell receptor beta chains were all obtained from the same sample, sequenced in a study of spatial heterogeneity in lung cancer. Specified time point: blood at routine non-recurrence follow-up after resection. No cells were sorted before sequencing. The whole RNA sequenced was extracted from tumor, nontumor lung or frozen PBMC. One entry per CDR3 protein results from TCRdb running MiXCR on the 5' RACE reads. This sample has around 120,000 distinct CDR3 sequences, with more than 9% found just once. The sequenced sample was PBMCs, obtained at follow-up. The receptors stem from a male donor with early-stage non-small cell lung cancer.

This clonotype was found a few times. V gene TRBV25-1 combines with J gene TRBJ1-5; D call uncertain. V shed 3 bases and J shed 0 bases, with 12 bases lying between them. Germline CDR1 is MGHDK and CDR2 is SYGVNS. The CDR3 is 16 amino acids. This chain's CDR3 is CASSDGRARSNQPQHF. DNA for the CDR3: TGTGCCAGCAGTGATGGGCGGGCTCGTAGCAATCAGCCCCAGCATTTT.

This clonotype was counted a few times. The chain carries TRBV7-6 and TRBJ1-2, with TRBD1 matching 8 bases. The ends lost 1 base at V and 3 bases at J; junction bases unmatched: 4. This CDR3 region has 15 residues. CDR1 and CDR2 (germline): SGHVS, FNYEAQ. The CDR3 bases are TGTGCCAGCAGCTTAGGGGACAGGCCTTACTATGGCTACACCTTC. It is translated as CASSLGDRPYYGYTF.

V gene TRBV3-1 combines with J gene TRBJ2-7; D perhaps matches TRBD1 (6 bases). CDR1 LGHDT and CDR2 YNNKEL come from the germline V gene (reference sequence). The CDR3 has 15 residues. V was pared by 0 bases and J by 3 bases, with 12 bases between. CDR3 sequence reads: CASSQDVTGYYEQYF. The CDR3, as DNA: TGTGCCAGCAGCCAAGACGTTACAGGGTACTACGAGCAGTACTTC.

This clonotype was found many times. The chain links TRBV29-1 to TRBJ2-7; D remains unclear. V lost 3 bases and J 3 bases, leaving 6 bases between the germline ends. This CDR3 is built from 11 residues. Per germline, CDR1 SQVTM and CDR2 ANQGSEA. The CDR3 nucleotides are TGCAGCGTTGACACCGGCTACGAGCAGTACTTC. It codes for CSVDTGYEQYF.

This clonotype occurred a few times. This chain links TRBV6-1 with TRBJ1-6, with D uncertain. Germline CDR1 MNHNS, CDR2 SASEGT. The CDR3 is 13 amino acids. The germline V and J ends were trimmed by 2 bases and 6 bases, with 5 bases remaining between them. The DNA of the CDR3 is TGTGCCAGCAGTGAATTTGTTAATTCACCCCTCCACTTT. It translates to CASSEFVNSPLHF.

This clonotype was recorded at least ten times. The CDR3 protein is CASSPSTGQGKETQYF. In DNA, the CDR3 is TGTGCCAGCAGCCCAAGCACGGGACAGGGGAAAGAGACCCAGTACTTC. This rearrangement joins TRBV3-1 to TRBJ2-5; TRBD1 matches 10 bases. This CDR3 is 16 amino acids long. Germline V gene sequence: CDR1 LGHDT, CDR2 YNNKEL (reference sequence). The J segment lost 3 bases and the V segment lost 4 bases, leaving 8 bases of the junction unmatched.

The rearrangement links TRBV6-5 to TRBJ2-5; D may be TRBD1 (6 bases). V was pared by 7 bases and J by 5 bases, with 20 bases between. CDR3 size: 15 residues. Looked up from germline, CDR1 is MNHEY and CDR2 is SVGAGI. CDR3 sequence: CASTPLIGGRETQYF. For the CDR3, the DNA is TGTGCCAGCACCCCGTTGATAGGGGGTCGGGAGACCCAGTACTTC.

The gene calls are TRBV7-2 and TRBJ2-3; TRBD1 matches 7 bases. With V trimmed by 5 bases and J by 4 bases, 9 bases remained unmatched. CDR3 length: 15 residues. The germline gives CDR1 SGHTA, CDR2 FQGNSA. The CDR3 DNA sequence: TGTGCCAGCAGCACCCGACAGGGCGTGGCAGATACGCAGTATTTT. Its translation: CASSTRQGVADTQYF.

The rearrangement links TRBV7-8 to TRBJ1-2; 10 nucleotides agree with TRBD1. The CDR3 is 15 residues long. Germline-derived CDR1 and CDR2 are SGHVS and FQNEAQ. J was trimmed by 6 bases and V by 0 bases; bases with no gene match: 4. DNA for the CDR3: TGTGCCAGCAGCTTAGCTACCGGGACAGGGGATGGCTACACCTTC. Its translation is CASSLATGTGDGYTF. The entire variable domain, with the rest obtained from reference TRBV7-8 and TRBJ1-2, is as follows: GAGVSQSPRYKVAKRGQDVALRCDPISGHVSLFWYQQALGQGPEFLTYFQNEAQLDKSGLPSDRFFAERPEGSVSTLKIQRTQQEDSAVYLCASSLATGTGDGYTFGSGTRLTVV.

This clonotype occurred a few times. This chain links TRBV19 with TRBJ2-6; D gene uncertain. Germline V gene lookup returns CDR1 LNHDA and CDR2 SQIVND (reference sequence). CDR3 length: 13 residues. V lost 5 bases and J 6 bases, leaving 8 bases between the germline ends. The CDR3: CASSVTSANVLTF. In nucleotides, the CDR3 is TGTGCCAGTAGTGTTACCTCGGCCAACGTCCTGACTTTC.

This clonotype appeared many times. The rearrangement joins TRBV29-1 to TRBJ2-5; 9 positions agree with TRBD1. The V gene end was trimmed by 6 bases and the J gene end by 4 bases; junction bases not matched to a gene: 9. CDR3 length: 14 residues. Germline CDR1 and CDR2: SQVTM and ANQGSEA. This CDR3 reads CSVGYTGGRETQYF. The DNA for the CDR3 is TGCAGCGTGGGATACACAGGGGGCCGAGAGACCCAGTACTTC.

The chain links TRBV4-1 to TRBJ1-5; TRBD1 matches at 7 bases. V dropped 1 base and J dropped 6; count of bases not matched to a gene: 6. Germline V lookup: CDR1 MGHRA, CDR2 YSYEKL. CDR3 size: 15 residues. CDR3 in amino acids: CASSQAGGDSQPQHF. The CDR3 nucleotides read TGCGCCAGCAGCCAAGCTGGGGGGGACAGTCAGCCCCAGCATTTT.

This clonotype showed up just a few times. The rearrangement links TRBV21-1 to TRBJ2-6. TRBV21-1 is a documented pseudogene. There are 17 residues in the CDR3. The CDR3 region has the DNA TGTGCCAGCAGCTTTTGGACGGAGTCCTCTGGGGCCAACGTCCTGACTTTC. It codes for CASSFWTESSGANVLTF.

This clonotype has just one count. A read error may explain this, as a much larger clone is one base away. This chain joins TRBV7-3 and TRBJ2-4, with TRBD1 as a possible D gene (5 bases). The CDR3 consists of 13 residues. The germline CDR1 and CDR2 sequences are SGHTA and FQGTGA. The DNA for the CDR3 is TGTGCCAGTGCTATTGGGGCCAAAACCATTCAGTACTTC. It is translated as CASAIGAKTIQYF.

This clonotype was counted many times. The chain couples TRBV29-1 to TRBJ2-1; D unclear. The CDR3 is 11 amino acids. Between the trimmed V and J ends, which lost 3 bases and 4 bases, there was a span of 4 bases. Germline assignment: CDR1 SQVTM and CDR2 ANQGSEA. The CDR3 protein is CSVDGYNEQFF. The CDR3 coding sequence is TGCAGCGTTGACGGTTACAATGAGCAGTTCTTC.

This clonotype was seen more than once but under ten times. The gene calls are TRBV6-2 or TRBV6-3 and TRBJ2-1; D possibly corresponds to TRBD2 (6 bases). The germline V gene encodes CDR1 MNHEY and CDR2 SVGEGT. The germline V and J ends were trimmed by 4 bases and 3 bases, with 13 bases remaining between them. The CDR3 is 15 amino acids. This chain's CDR3 is CASSSTVDYYNEQFF. Here the CDR3 DNA reads TGTGCCAGCAGTTCCACCGTGGACTACTACAATGAGCAGTTCTTC.

The sample holds many counts of this clonotype. The rearrangement joins TRBV9 to TRBJ2-3; D is unclear. From germline, CDR1 is SGDLS and CDR2 YYNGEE. V was shortened by 0 bases and J by 2 bases, with 1 base between the two germline ends. The CDR3 sequence is 12 residues long. The CDR3 sequence is CASSVDTDTQYF. The CDR3 DNA follows: TGTGCCAGCAGCGTAGACACAGATACGCAGTATTTT.

The V gene is TRBV6-1, the J gene TRBJ2-7; TRBD2 might be the D (6 bases). With 7 bases removed from V and 2 bases from J, the gap between germline ends came to 15 bases. The germline V gene encodes CDR1 MNHNS and CDR2 SASEGT. The CDR3 totals 14 residues. CDR3 residues: CASTHGRITYEQYF. The CDR3 DNA sequence: TGTGCCAGCACTCATGGGAGGATTACCTACGAGCAGTACTTC.